The 30 T cell receptor beta chains given below trace back to one sample, sequenced in a study of human T cells and chemical hapten exposure. MiXCR, run by TCRdb on the RACE reads, gives a single entry per CDR3 protein. The profile shows 99,000 or so distinct CDR3 sequences, about 34% of them singletons. Time point described: patch test 3, about 24 weeks after DPC sensitization. Stated treatment: therapeutic diphenylcyclopropenone sensitization with weekly scalp DPC. The sequencing used whole blood, collected in connection with sensitization to the hapten diphenylcyclopropenone (DPC). The receptors derive from a middle-aged man with alopecia areata. Some clones in this sample may be carry-over from other donors' samples.

This clonotype has more than one count but fewer than ten. The CDR3 DNA reads as TGTGCCAGCAGACCGGGGACATCCAGCAATCAGCCCCAGCATTTT. Translating gives CASRPGTSSNQPQHF. This chain links TRBV12-3 or TRBV12-4 with TRBJ1-5; tentative D call: TRBD1 (6 bases). This CDR3 is built from 15 residues. The germline V and J ends were trimmed by 6 bases and 1 base, with 13 bases remaining between them.

CDR3 sequence reads: CASSIAGSGANVLTF. CDR3 DNA: TGTGCCAGCAGCATAGCAGGTTCTGGGGCCAACGTCCTGACTTTC. The gene calls are TRBV7-3 and TRBJ2-6; D gene unclear. The CDR3 spans 15 residues. Trimming removed 5 bases at V and 1 base at J, with 9 bases between. From germline, CDR1 is SGHTA and CDR2 FQGTGA.

V usage is TRBV25-1 and J usage is TRBJ2-7; D possibly corresponds to TRBD1 (5 bases). Germline V lookup: CDR1 MGHDK, CDR2 SYGVNS. This CDR3 spans 12 amino acids. Trimming took 6 bases from V and 3 from J, leaving 9 bases between them. For the CDR3, the DNA is TGTGCCAGCAGGCAGGGTTACTACGAGCAGTACTTC. Translating gives CASRQGYYEQYF.

There are a few counts of this clonotype. V usage is TRBV12-3 or TRBV12-4 and J usage is TRBJ1-5; possibly TRBD1 for D (6 bases). There are 13 residues in the CDR3. Trimming took off 3 bases at V and 9 bases at J, with 12 bases between the two ends. For the CDR3, the DNA is TGTGCCAGCAGTTTTACAGGGACTCGGCCCCAGCATTTT. This sequence encodes CASSFTGTRPQHF.

This chain joins TRBV20-1 and TRBJ2-1; D gene ambiguous. Trimming cost V 3 bases and J 0 bases, with 12 bases left between them. The germline V gene has CDR1 DFQATT and CDR2 SNEGSKA (reference sequence). The CDR3 sequence is 15 residues long. The CDR3 DNA follows: TGCAGTGCTAGTAAGGAAGCAAGCTCCTACAATGAGCAGTTCTTC. Its translation: CSASKEASSYNEQFF.

The chain uses TRBV9 and TRBJ2-2; 7 positions agree with TRBD2. J lost 6 bases, V lost 4 bases, and 3 bases had no gene match. CDR1 is SGDLS and CDR2 is YYNGEE in the germline V gene. The CDR3 is made up of 13 amino acids. The DNA of the CDR3 is TGTGCCAGCAGCTTAGCGGGCTCCGGGGAGCTGTTTTTT. Amino acid sequence: CASSLAGSGELFF. The whole variable domain, filled in from reference TRBV9 and TRBJ2-2, reads DSGVTQTPKHLITATGQRVTLRCSPRSGDLSVYWYQQSLDQGLQFLIQYYNGEERAKGNILERFSAQQFPDLHSELNLSSLELGDSALYFCASSLAGSGELFFGEGSRLTVL.

The chain is built from TRBV6-5 and TRBJ2-7; weak D call: TRBD1 (6 bases). The length of the CDR3 is 16 residues. CDR1 and CDR2 from the germline V gene are MNHEY and SVGAGI. V gave up 6 bases and J gave up 0 bases, with 18 bases separating them. The CDR3 loop is CASRRRQDPSSYEQYF. In DNA, the CDR3 is TGTGCCAGCAGGCGCAGACAGGATCCGAGCTCCTACGAGCAGTACTTC.

This sequence joins TRBV12-3 or TRBV12-4 and TRBJ2-3; 8 bases map to TRBD2. The trim removed 7 bases at V and 1 base at J, leaving 4 bases unmatched. This CDR3 comprises 14 residues. CDR3 DNA: TGTGCCAGCAACCCGACTAGCGGCACAGATACGCAGTATTTT. It encodes CASNPTSGTDTQYF.

This clonotype has only a few counts. The chain joins TRBV7-9 to TRBJ2-7, with D perhaps matching TRBD2 (6 bases). The CDR3 is made up of 12 amino acids. Trimming shortened V by 5 bases and J by 12 bases, and 17 bases separated the two germline ends. CDR1 and CDR2 from the germline V gene are SEHNR and FQNEAQ (reference sequence). The CDR3 DNA follows: TGTGCCAGCAGCCCCCAAGCGGGTTTACTGTACGTC. Encoded protein: CASSPQAGLLYV.

This clonotype was detected a few times. This CDR3 reads CSVGEDSPGANVLTF. The CDR3 bases are TGCAGCGTTGGGGAGGACAGTCCTGGGGCCAACGTCCTGACTTTC. The V gene is TRBV29-1, the J gene TRBJ2-6; perhaps D is TRBD1 or TRBD2 (6 bases each). Trimming took off 4 bases at V and 2 bases at J, with 12 bases between the two ends. This CDR3 is 15 amino acids long. Per the germline V gene, CDR1 is SQVTM and CDR2 is ANQGSEA.

V is TRBV2 and J is TRBJ1-6; D remains ambiguous. CDR1 and CDR2 (germline): SNHLY, FYNNEI. V lost 8 bases, J lost 3 bases, and 8 bases lay in between. The CDR3 totals 13 residues. CDR3 DNA sequence: TGTGCCAGCGACGGGCTCTATAATTCACCCCTCCACTTT. This sequence encodes CASDGLYNSPLHF.

This clonotype was counted a few times. This chain links TRBV25-1 with TRBJ2-7, with D maybe TRBD1 (5 bases). Germline V gene data show CDR1 as MGHDK and CDR2 as SYGVNS. Trimming took off 2 bases at V and 5 bases at J, with 13 bases between the two ends. The CDR3 runs 14 residues. The CDR3 is CASSEIQGSDEQYF. The CDR3 region has the DNA TGTGCCAGCAGTGAAATTCAGGGCTCGGACGAGCAGTACTTC.

The table lists this clonotype with many counts. The chain combines TRBV6-4 with TRBJ2-2; D is ambiguous. CDR1 MRHNA and CDR2 SNTAGT come from the germline V gene. The V end lost 0 bases, the J end lost 4 bases, and 3 bases lay between the germline ends. The CDR3 is made up of 13 amino acids. Here the CDR3 DNA reads TGTGCCAGCAGTGACTCTAGCACCGGGGAGCTGTTTTTT. Protein sequence: CASSDSSTGELFF.

This clonotype was observed a few times. The chain recombines TRBV5-4 with TRBJ2-3; D ambiguous. The CDR3 loop spans 11 amino acids. V shed 3 bases and J shed 5 bases, with 4 bases lying between them. Per germline, CDR1 SGHNT and CDR2 YYREEE (reference sequence). The CDR3: CASSWGDTQYF. The CDR3 bases are TGTGCCAGCAGCTGGGGAGATACGCAGTATTTT.

The chain recombines TRBV7-9 with TRBJ2-7; D not resolved. The CDR3 is 13 amino acids. From germline, CDR1 is SEHNR and CDR2 FQNEAQ (reference sequence). Between the trimmed V and J ends, which lost 5 bases and 0 bases, there was a span of 8 bases. DNA for the CDR3: TGTGCCAGCAGCCCAGTTAGCTCCTACGAGCAGTACGTC. It specifies CASSPVSSYEQYV.

This clonotype has just a few counts. This chain uses TRBV12-3 or TRBV12-4 with TRBJ2-3; D is undetermined. The V end was cut by 6 bases, the J end by 4 bases, with 8 bases between. CDR3 length equals 12 residues. CDR3 protein: CASRLRADTQYF. The CDR3 DNA reads TGTGCCAGCAGGCTTCGGGCAGATACGCAGTATTTT.

The chain carries TRBV6-1 and TRBJ2-6, with D unresolved. From germline, CDR1 is MNHNS and CDR2 SASEGT. V lost 6 bases and J lost 4, with 13 bases in between. The CDR3 runs 15 residues. CDR3 protein: CASRGRRRGANVLTF. CDR3 nucleotide sequence: TGTGCCAGCAGGGGCAGGCGACGGGGGGCCAACGTCCTGACTTTC.

The chain recombines TRBV11-2 with TRBJ2-2; D not resolved. V was clipped by 1 base and J by 3 bases, with 6 bases between them. Germline-derived CDR1 and CDR2 are SGHAT and FQNNGV. The length of the CDR3 is 14 residues. The CDR3 DNA sequence: TGTGCCAGCAGCTTAGCCCTTTACACCGGGGAGCTGTTTTTT. Its protein product is CASSLALYTGELFF.

This clonotype was seen a few times. The chain recombines TRBV29-1 with TRBJ2-1; TRBD2 might be the D (5 bases). Germline values: CDR1 SQVTM, CDR2 ANQGSEA. CDR3 length equals 12 residues. Trimming removed 0 bases from V and 7 bases from J, with 7 bases in between. CDR3 DNA: TGCAGCGTTGAAGATCGCGGGAATGAGCAGTTCTTC. Translating gives CSVEDRGNEQFF.

The gene calls are TRBV24-1 and TRBJ1-1, with 8 bases that match TRBD1. The J segment lost 1 base and the V segment lost 8 bases, leaving 17 bases of the junction unmatched. Germline V gene sequence: CDR1 KGHDR, CDR2 SFDVKD. This CDR3 has 18 residues. The CDR3 is CATNPSTGGASKNTEAFF. As DNA, the CDR3 is TGTGCCACCAACCCATCCACAGGGGGGGCTTCGAAGAACACTGAAGCTTTCTTT.

This clonotype was recorded only once. V and J are TRBV30 and TRBJ2-5; 7 bases line up with TRBD2. V lost 3 bases to trimming and J lost 4 bases; unmatched junction nucleotides: 17. Germline CDR1 GTSNPN, CDR2 SVGIG (reference sequence). The CDR3 consists of 17 residues. The CDR3 nucleotides are TGTGCCTGGAGACCGGGGTCCGCTAGCGGATTTAGAGAGACCCAGTACTTC. It yields the protein CAWRPGSASGFRETQYF.

This rearrangement joins TRBV6-6 to TRBJ2-7, with unresolved D. This CDR3 is built from 14 residues. Germline V gene sequence: CDR1 MNHNY, CDR2 SVGAGI (reference sequence). V was cut by 0 bases and J by 5 bases, with 11 bases left in between. In DNA form, the CDR3 reads TGTGCCAGCAGTTACTCCGGCGGCTGGGACGAGCAGTACTTC. Translated: CASSYSGGWDEQYF.

The rearrangement uses TRBV9 and TRBJ2-1; 8 nucleotides match TRBD1. Germline V gives CDR1 SGDLS, CDR2 YYNGEE. The CDR3 is 16 amino acids. V dropped 4 bases and J dropped 7; count of bases not matched to a gene: 13. This CDR3 is CASSQQLGQVPNEQFF. CDR3 DNA: TGTGCCAGCAGCCAGCAACTGGGACAGGTCCCAAATGAGCAGTTCTTC.

This clonotype occurred a few times. The V and J genes are TRBV7-9 and TRBJ1-4; D is uncertain. Germline V lookup: CDR1 SEHNR, CDR2 FQNEAQ (reference sequence). Trimming shortened V by 5 bases and J by 10 bases, and 14 bases separated the two germline ends. The CDR3 has 13 residues. In DNA form, the CDR3 reads TGTGCCAGCAGCGTAGAGGTCGTTGGAAAACTGTTTTTT. Amino acid sequence: CASSVEVVGKLFF.

This clonotype was counted only a few times. J is TRBJ1-1 and V is TRBV27, with 8 bases that match TRBD1. V shed 0 bases, J shed 5 bases, and the junction held 5 bases outside the gene matches. The CDR3 loop spans 15 amino acids. Germline V gives CDR1 MNHEY, CDR2 SMNVEV (reference sequence). DNA for the CDR3: TGTGCCAGCAGTTTATCGCAGGGGGCACGGACTGAAGCTTTCTTT. It codes for CASSLSQGARTEAFF.

This clonotype was observed a few times. The J gene is TRBJ2-5, the V gene TRBV12-5, with no clear D. The V gene lost 3 bases and the J gene lost 3 bases, with 17 bases spanning the gap. This CDR3 has 16 amino acids. CDR1 and CDR2 from the germline V gene are LGHNT and FRNRAP. CDR3 nucleotide sequence: TGTGCTAGTGGTTTTGGTGGCCTGCCTCAAGAAGAGACCCAGTACTTC. As protein: CASGFGGLPQEETQYF.

This clonotype has just a few counts. The rearrangement links TRBV10-3 to TRBJ2-5; no reliable D call. V was trimmed by 6 bases and J by 1 base, leaving 9 bases between them. The CDR3 runs to 13 residues. Germline-derived CDR1 and CDR2 are ENHRY and SYGVKD. Written as DNA, the CDR3 is TGTGCCATCAGGACCCATGGCCAAGAGACCCAGTACTTC. Its translation is CAIRTHGQETQYF.

This chain connects TRBV6-6 to TRBJ2-5, with a possible D match to TRBD2 (6 bases). The length of the CDR3 is 14 residues. The germline V gene has CDR1 MNHNY and CDR2 SVGAGI (reference sequence). V gave up 6 bases and J gave up 1 base, with 12 bases separating them. The DNA of the CDR3 is TGTGCCAGCAGGGCCGGGGGAGCCCAAGAGACCCAGTACTTC. Translating it yields CASRAGGAQETQYF.

This clonotype was counted once. The V and J genes are TRBV6-4 and TRBJ1-1; D call uncertain. CDR1 is MRHNA and CDR2 is SNTAGT in the germline V gene. The CDR3 contains 13 residues. V lost 8 bases to trimming and J lost 3 bases, with 13 bases between them. The CDR3 region has the DNA TGTGCCAGCCGCTGGACTGTGTACACTGAAGCTTTCTTT. The encoded protein is CASRWTVYTEAFF.

The rearrangement links TRBV6-5 to TRBJ1-1; D is possibly TRBD1 (5 bases). This CDR3 is built from 17 residues. Germline assignment: CDR1 MNHEY and CDR2 SVGAGI. Trimming shortened V by 4 bases and J by 0 bases, and 18 bases separated the two germline ends. The chain's CDR3 is CASSFPPSGGVNTEAFF. The CDR3, as DNA: TGTGCCAGCAGTTTCCCCCCTTCAGGAGGGGTGAACACTGAAGCTTTCTTT.